This T cell receptor (beta chain) was captured in a study of control samples from healthy donors and cancer patients. CDR1 is LGHDT and CDR2 is YNNKEL in the germline V gene (reference sequence). Trimming pared 2 bases from V and 8 bases from J, leaving 18 bases between. The CDR3 sequence is 16 residues long. Here immunoSEQ multiplex PCR was the method, and the copy in TCRdb shows in-frame clones only, minus some. The sample holds about 110,000 clones; 70% to 85% are singletons and the top ten take about 5.9%. Sample: blood. This clonotype originated in a man younger than 35 in good health. The chain combines TRBV3-1 (or the pseudogene TRBV3-2) with TRBJ1-4; D is undetermined. CDR3 protein: CASSQQDAPGKEKLFF. CDR3 DNA sequence: TGTGCCAGCAGCCAACAAGACGCTCCGGGCAAGGAAAAACTGTTTTTT.